Listed here are 3 T cell receptor beta chains from one sample, sequenced in a study of T cell responses to AZD1222 COVID-19 vaccine. Profiling relied on immunoSEQ multiplex PCR, and the TCRdb table lists in-frame clones only, not all of them. The sample yields 100,000 to 150,000 clones, approximately 85% seen once. Sequenced material: peripheral blood, taken 28 days after the second AZD1222 dose. The origin of the receptors is an adult who received the AZD1222 COVID-19 vaccine.

As to this clone: The same CDR3 can be traced to other DNA sequences in this sample. V is TRBV12-5 and J is TRBJ2-7; D not certain. Germline V gene sequence: CDR1 LGHNT, CDR2 FRNRAP. The CDR3 loop spans 11 amino acids. V dropped 4 bases and J dropped 4 bases, with 5 bases sitting between them. The CDR3 DNA is TGTGCTAGTGGTTCTGGGTACGAGCAGTACTTC. Amino acid sequence: CASGSGYEQYF.

This clone was counted a single time. Compared with germline, one end of the junction differs, possibly owing to a read error. The chain uses TRBV5-8 and TRBJ2-7; D unclear. The V gene's germline CDR1 is SGHTS and CDR2 YDEGEE. This CDR3 region has 13 residues. As DNA, the CDR3 is TGTGCCAGCAGCTTGATCCTCTCCTTCGAGCAGTACTTC. Amino acids: CASSLILSFEQYF.

This clone was observed a single time. The V gene is TRBV6-5, the J gene TRBJ2-7; TRBD1 agrees at 7 bases. Germline V gene data show CDR1 as MNHEY and CDR2 as SVGAGI. The CDR3 loop spans 15 amino acids. V shed 4 bases and J 0 bases; nucleotides not matched to a gene: 6. The CDR3 nucleotides read TGTGCCAGCAGTTCCGACGGGGACAGCTCCTACGAGCAGTACTTC. Amino acids: CASSSDGDSSYEQYF.